This T cell receptor beta chain was profiled in a study of OX40 agonist ivuxolimab in advanced cancers. On the study more broadly: Patients with prior anti-PD-1, anti-PD-L1 or anti-CTLA-4 therapy were eligible; 40% to 45% had some. Study observations and caveats: Clonal expansion was seen in CD4+ and CD8+ blood T cells by week 6 at 0.1 to 3.0 mg/kg. Still undetermined is the antigen specificity of the expanded peripheral T cells.

Germline-derived CDR1 and CDR2 are SGHAT and FQNNGV. CDR3 length equals 13 residues. Between the trimmed V and J ends, which lost 3 bases and 0 bases, there was a span of 5 bases. Measured with immunoSEQ multiplex PCR; TCRdb has only the in-frame clones, and not every one. Among about 38,000 clones, roughly 90% were seen once, and the ten largest hold 8.5% to 10%. A single count supports this clone. Antigen: not known. The sample has other DNA sequences that encode this CDR3 too. Sequenced material: CD4+ or CD8+ T cells sorted from blood, taken in a trial of the OX40 agonist ivuxolimab. The source of this sequence is an adult with an advanced solid tumor such as melanoma, head and neck, liver or kidney cancer. The genes are TRBV11-2 and TRBJ1-1, with D unclear. Here the CDR3 reads CASSLGLNTEAFF. The CDR3, as DNA: TGTGCCAGCAGCTTGGGGTTGAACACTGAAGCTTTCTTT.